This T cell receptor beta chain was retrieved from a study of cytomegalovirus exposure and HLA in healthy donors. Overall study findings and caveats: Earlier findings revealed that most TCR beta V segments proved productive either about 87% or about 30% of the time.

With regard to this clone: The antigen is undetermined.

Amplification used 60 Vbeta primers and 13 Jbeta primers. The assay was immunoSEQ multiplex PCR, and TCRdb's table has in-frame clones only and misses some. The sample has approximately 100,000 clones, around 66% seen once. The sequence came from a man younger than 40 in good health and CMV-seronegative. What was sequenced was PBMCs.

The chain's CDR3 is CASSLAGLAGVETQYF. As DNA, the CDR3 is TGCGCCAGCAGCTTGGCAGGACTAGCGGGAGTCGAGACCCAGTACTTC. J is TRBJ2-5 and V is TRBV5-1; TRBD2 aligns across 13 bases. The CDR3 is 16 residues long. Germline-derived CDR1 and CDR2 are SGHRS and YFSETQ. The V and J ends lost 0 bases and 5 bases, in that order; junction bases with no gene match: 4.